Presented here are 20 T cell receptor beta chains from one specimen sequenced in a study of technical replicates of blood from several donors. The table came from immunoSEQ multiplex PCR; TCRdb's copy has only in-frame clones and leaves some out. The sample shows tens of thousands of clones, 95% of them seen only once. The specimen was T cells isolated from PBMCs. The receptors originated from a human donor in good health.

The chain has TRBV6-5 and TRBJ1-2; 7 nucleotides match TRBD1. Germline CDR1 is MNHEY and CDR2 is SVGAGI. The trim removed 5 bases at V and 1 base at J, leaving 7 bases unmatched. The CDR3 is made up of 15 amino acids. The CDR3 DNA reads TGTGCCAGCAGTGGGCTGGGACAGTTTAACTATGGCTACACCTTC. Protein: CASSGLGQFNYGYTF.

This chain joins TRBV30 and TRBJ1-5, with D uncertain. The germline V gene encodes CDR1 GTSNPN and CDR2 SVGIG (reference sequence). The CDR3 covers 13 residues. Trimming cost V 1 base and J 5 bases, with 9 bases left between them. CDR3 loop: CAWSGGGDQPQHF. Written as DNA, the CDR3 is TGTGCCTGGAGTGGCGGCGGTGATCAGCCCCAGCATTTT. The full variable domain, with the rest looked up from reference TRBV30 and TRBJ1-5, is SQTIHQWPATLVQPVGSPLSLECTVEGTSNPNLYWYRQAAGRGLQLLFYSVGIGQISSEVPQNLSASRPQDRQFILSSKKLLLSDSGFYLCAWSGGGDQPQHFGDGTRLSIL.

The chain employs TRBV5-5 and TRBJ2-5; a weak D match, TRBD2 (5 bases). The CDR3 is made up of 14 amino acids. Germline V gives CDR1 SGHKS, CDR2 YYEKEE (reference sequence). The ends were cut back, 5 bases at V and 2 bases at J, with 13 bases in the middle. CDR3 DNA sequence: TGTGCCAGCAGGAGGCCGGGATATCAAGAGACCCAGTACTTC. It encodes CASRRPGYQETQYF.

The rearrangement uses TRBV2 and TRBJ1-1; TRBD1 agrees at 11 bases. The CDR3 totals 13 residues. The V gene end was trimmed by 7 bases and the J gene end by 5 bases; junction bases not matched to a gene: 3. CDR1 and CDR2 from the germline V gene are SNHLY and FYNNEI. The CDR3 DNA reads TGTGCCAGCATGCGGGACAGGGGGACTGAAGCTTTCTTT. It encodes CASMRDRGTEAFF.

The gene calls are TRBV2 and TRBJ2-2; maybe TRBD1 (5 bases). Germline CDR1 is SNHLY and CDR2 is FYNNEI. The V end was cut by 6 bases, the J end by 2 bases, with 10 bases between. The CDR3 runs to 14 residues. The CDR3 DNA sequence: TGTGCCAGCAGGGTGGACACCAACACCGGGGAGCTGTTTTTT. This translates into CASRVDTNTGELFF.

This chain uses TRBV30 with TRBJ2-7; 9 nucleotides match TRBD1. CDR1 GTSNPN and CDR2 SVGIG come from the germline V gene (reference sequence). This CDR3 spans 11 amino acids. V was pared by 2 bases and J by 13 bases, with 6 bases of the junction left unmatched. The CDR3 sequence: CAWSFRDRDYF. DNA for the CDR3: TGTGCCTGGAGTTTCCGGGACAGGGATTACTTC.

The gene calls are TRBV5-1 and TRBJ1-2, with TRBD1 matching over 7 bases. Trimming at V came to 4 bases and at J to 5 bases, leaving 8 bases not matched to a gene. The CDR3 is made up of 14 amino acids. Per the germline V gene, CDR1 is SGHRS and CDR2 is YFSETQ. The CDR3 is CASSPGQSLYGYTF. DNA of the CDR3: TGCGCCAGCAGCCCGGGACAGAGCCTTTATGGCTACACCTTC. The full variable domain, with the rest looked up from reference TRBV5-1 and TRBJ1-2, is KAGVTQTPRYLIKTRGQQVTLSCSPISGHRSVSWYQQTPGQGLQFLFEYFSETQRNKGNFPGRFSGRQFSNSRSEMNVSTLELGDSALYLCASSPGQSLYGYTFGSGTRLTVV.

The chain recombines TRBV12-5 with TRBJ1-1, with 7 bases that match TRBD1. The V and J ends lost 2 bases and 3 bases, in that order; junction bases with no gene match: 12. Germline V gene lookup returns CDR1 LGHNT and CDR2 FRNRAP. CDR3 length equals 17 residues. The CDR3 DNA reads as TGTGCTAGTGGTTTGCCGCAAACAGGGGTTGGGGACACTGAAGCTTTCTTT. Translated: CASGLPQTGVGDTEAFF.

V gene TRBV5-1 combines with J gene TRBJ2-7, with D unresolved. The CDR3 sequence is 13 residues long. The V gene's germline CDR1 is SGHRS and CDR2 YFSETQ. Trimming shortened V by 0 bases and J by 3 bases, and 7 bases separated the two germline ends. DNA of the CDR3: TGCGCCAGCAGCTTGGAGTTCGGCTACGAGCAGTACTTC. It is translated as CASSLEFGYEQYF. Full variable domain (remainder filled in from reference TRBV5-1 and TRBJ2-7): KAGVTQTPRYLIKTRGQQVTLSCSPISGHRSVSWYQQTPGQGLQFLFEYFSETQRNKGNFPGRFSGRQFSNSRSEMNVSTLELGDSALYLCASSLEFGYEQYFGPGTRLTVT.

The chain is built from TRBV7-3 and TRBJ1-5, with 9 bases lining up with TRBD1. The CDR3 is 23 residues long. With V trimmed by 0 bases and J by 0 bases, 21 bases remained unmatched. Germline V CDR1 and CDR2: SGHTA, FQGTGA. In DNA, the CDR3 is TGTGCCAGCAGCTTAACTCGCCTTTGTCGGGACAGGGACCCGTTGTATAGCAATCAGCCCCAGCATTTT. This encodes CASSLTRLCRDRDPLYSNQPQHF. The variable domain in full, with the rest retrieved from reference TRBV7-3 and TRBJ1-5, is GAGVSQTPSNKVTEKGKYVELRCDPISGHTALYWYRQSLGQGPEFLIYFQGTGAADDSGLPNDRFFAVRPEGSVSTLKIQRTERGDSAVYLCASSLTRLCRDRDPLYSNQPQHFGDGTRLSIL.

The J gene is TRBJ1-1, the V gene TRBV13, with 7 bases that match TRBD1. The J segment lost 4 bases and the V segment lost 5 bases, leaving 7 bases of the junction unmatched. This CDR3 spans 14 amino acids. The V gene's germline CDR1 is PRHDT and CDR2 FYEKMQ (reference sequence). CDR3 region: CASSQGVLGTEAFF. The CDR3 coding sequence is TGTGCCAGCAGCCAGGGGGTTTTGGGCACTGAAGCTTTCTTT.

The chain joins TRBV7-9 to TRBJ2-7; 12 bases are a match to TRBD1. The CDR3 has 15 residues. The germline gives CDR1 SEHNR, CDR2 FQNEAQ (reference sequence). Trimming removed 5 bases from V and 2 bases from J; junction bases left unmatched: 4. The CDR3 nucleotides read TGTGCCAGCAGCCCGGGACAGGGGGCTGCCTACGAGCAGTACTTC. Translated, it gives CASSPGQGAAYEQYF.

The rearrangement links TRBV19 to TRBJ2-7; 7 bases map to TRBD1. Germline loops: CDR1 LNHDA, CDR2 SQIVND (reference sequence). The ends lost 7 bases at V and 3 bases at J; junction bases unmatched: 15. This CDR3 contains 16 residues. The CDR3 is CASKNAPGDSYYEQYF. The DNA of the CDR3 is TGTGCCAGTAAAAATGCCCCCGGGGACAGTTACTACGAGCAGTACTTC.

The rearrangement uses TRBV5-4 and TRBJ2-3; possible D gene TRBD2, 6 bases. Germline V CDR1 and CDR2: SGHNT, YYREEE (reference sequence). CDR3 length: 16 residues. Trimming cost V 1 base and J 1 base, with 13 bases left between them. The CDR3 nucleotides are TGTGCCAGCAGCTTGCGTATAACGGGAGGCACAGATACGCAGTATTTT. This encodes CASSLRITGGTDTQYF.

This clone was counted a few times. The chain links TRBV12-5 to TRBJ1-5; D gene unclear. The CDR3 is 14 amino acids. Germline assignment: CDR1 LGHNT and CDR2 FRNRAP. With 0 bases removed from V and 3 bases from J, the gap between germline ends came to 6 bases. The CDR3 spells CASGLVQPNQPQHF. CDR3 coding DNA: TGTGCTAGTGGTTTGGTACAGCCCAATCAGCCCCAGCATTTT.

The CDR3 region has the DNA TGTGCCAGCGGCCCCGGACCGGGATCCAATGAAAAACTGTTTTTT. Translation gives CASGPGPGSNEKLFF. The chain has TRBV6-1 and TRBJ1-4; D is unresolved. Trimming left V 8 bases short and J 5 bases short, with 18 bases between. Germline assignment: CDR1 MNHNS and CDR2 SASEGT. There are 15 residues in the CDR3.

This CDR3 reads CASSFLHLAGVSNTQYF. The CDR3, as DNA: TGTGCCAGCAGCTTCCTCCATCTAGCGGGAGTGAGTAATACGCAGTATTTT. This chain joins TRBV7-9 and TRBJ2-3; 10 bases are shared with TRBD2. The CDR3 spans 17 residues. Unmatched junction bases numbered 13, after V lost 3 bases and J lost 7 bases. CDR1 and CDR2 from the germline V gene are SEHNR and FQNEAQ (reference sequence).

The V gene is TRBV28, the J gene TRBJ2-7; no firm D call. Germline CDR1 is MDHEN and CDR2 is SYDVKM. With 6 bases removed from V and 6 bases from J, the gap between germline ends came to 9 bases. The CDR3 spans 11 residues. CDR3 in amino acids: CASRLYGEQYF. CDR3 nucleotide sequence: TGTGCCAGCAGACTCTACGGCGAGCAGTACTTC.

The rearrangement joins TRBV7-8 to TRBJ2-3; 7 bases fit TRBD2. This CDR3 spans 15 amino acids. The J segment lost 5 bases and the V segment lost 5 bases, leaving 10 bases of the junction unmatched. CDR1 is SGHVS, CDR2 FQNEAQ, per germline. CDR3 loop: CASSPFAGVIDTQYF. The CDR3 DNA sequence: TGTGCCAGCAGCCCTTTCGCGGGAGTAATAGATACGCAGTATTTT.

The CDR3 DNA reads as TGCGCCAGCAGCTCACCGGCAACTAATGAAAAACTGTTTTTT. Translated, it gives CASSSPATNEKLFF. The gene calls are TRBV4-1 and TRBJ1-4; D uncertain. Germline loops: CDR1 MGHRA, CDR2 YSYEKL. The CDR3 is made up of 14 amino acids. Deletions cut 5 bases from V and 0 bases from J, with 7 bases between.